The source of this T cell receptor beta chain is a study of blood T cell repertoires in COVID-19. Source study methods: Amplifying reference gene primers gave estimates of nucleated cell counts. Assay used: immunoSEQ multiplex PCR; TCRdb lists only in-frame clones, some missing. From that table come the V and J calls and clone size; the DNA was used to work out D and trimming. The sample comprises roughly 70,000 clones, roughly nine tenths of which are singletons, and roughly 9% rests with the top ten. Per germline, CDR1 MNHEY and CDR2 SMNVEV (reference sequence). This CDR3 is built from 16 residues. Germline trimming cut 5 bases from V and 8 bases from J; bases unmatched to any gene: 12.

The sequence came from a man aged 80 or over with acute or convalescent COVID-19. Sequencing input: peripheral blood. This chain joins TRBV27 and TRBJ1-6; 7 bases map to TRBD1. In nucleotides, the CDR3 is TGTGCCAGCAGTACTTTCGGGGACAGACATTATTCACCCCTCCACTTT. Amino acid sequence: CASSTFGDRHYSPLHF.